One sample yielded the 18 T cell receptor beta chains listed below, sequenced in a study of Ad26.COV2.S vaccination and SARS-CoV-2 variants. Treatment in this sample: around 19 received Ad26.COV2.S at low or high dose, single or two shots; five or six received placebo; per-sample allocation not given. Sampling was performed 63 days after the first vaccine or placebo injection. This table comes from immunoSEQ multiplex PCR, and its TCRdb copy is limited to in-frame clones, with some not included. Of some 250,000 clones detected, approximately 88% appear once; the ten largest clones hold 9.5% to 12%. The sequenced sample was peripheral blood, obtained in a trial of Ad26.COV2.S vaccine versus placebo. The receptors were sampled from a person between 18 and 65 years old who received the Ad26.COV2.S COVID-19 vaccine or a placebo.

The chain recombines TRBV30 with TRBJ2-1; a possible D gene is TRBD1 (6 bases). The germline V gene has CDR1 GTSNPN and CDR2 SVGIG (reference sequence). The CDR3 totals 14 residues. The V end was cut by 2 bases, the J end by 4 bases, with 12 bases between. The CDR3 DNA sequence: TGTGCCTGGAGTCAGGGGCCCGGATACAATGAGCAGTTCTTC. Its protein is CAWSQGPGYNEQFF.

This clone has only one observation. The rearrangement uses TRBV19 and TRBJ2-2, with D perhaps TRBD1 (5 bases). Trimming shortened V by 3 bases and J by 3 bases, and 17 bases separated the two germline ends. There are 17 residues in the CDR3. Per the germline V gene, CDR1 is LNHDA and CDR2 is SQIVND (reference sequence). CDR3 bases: TGTGCCAGTAGTATCTTGGGAAGGGGTAGGGACACCGGGGAGCTGTTTTTT. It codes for CASSILGRGRDTGELFF.

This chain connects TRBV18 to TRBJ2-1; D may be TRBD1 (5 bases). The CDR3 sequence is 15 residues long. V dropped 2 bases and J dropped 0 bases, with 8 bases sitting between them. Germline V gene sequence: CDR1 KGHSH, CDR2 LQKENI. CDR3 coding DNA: TGTGCCAGCTCACCAACAGGAAGCTCCTACAATGAGCAGTTCTTC. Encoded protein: CASSPTGSSYNEQFF.

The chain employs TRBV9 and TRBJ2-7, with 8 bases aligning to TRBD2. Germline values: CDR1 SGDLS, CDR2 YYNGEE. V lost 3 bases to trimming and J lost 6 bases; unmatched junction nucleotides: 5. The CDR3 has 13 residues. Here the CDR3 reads CASSGPRGGEQYF. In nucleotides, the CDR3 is TGTGCCAGCAGCGGGCCCCGGGGGGGCGAGCAGTACTTC.

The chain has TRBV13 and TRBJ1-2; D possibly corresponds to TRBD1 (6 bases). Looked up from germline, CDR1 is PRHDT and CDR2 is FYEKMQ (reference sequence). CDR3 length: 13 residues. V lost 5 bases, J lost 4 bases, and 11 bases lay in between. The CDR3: CASSRDRTYGYTF. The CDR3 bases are TGTGCCAGCAGCCGCGACAGGACCTATGGCTACACCTTC.

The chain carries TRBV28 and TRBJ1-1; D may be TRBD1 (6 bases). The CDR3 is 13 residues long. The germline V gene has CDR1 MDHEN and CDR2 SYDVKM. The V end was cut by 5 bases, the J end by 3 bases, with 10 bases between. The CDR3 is CASSRQGYTEAFF. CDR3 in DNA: TGTGCCAGCAGTCGCCAGGGGTACACTGAAGCTTTCTTT.

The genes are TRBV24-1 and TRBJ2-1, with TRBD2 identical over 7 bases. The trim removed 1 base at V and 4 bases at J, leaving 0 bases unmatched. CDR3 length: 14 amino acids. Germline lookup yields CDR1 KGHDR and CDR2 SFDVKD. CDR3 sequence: CATSDFSGYNEQFF. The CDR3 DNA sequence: TGTGCCACCAGTGATTTTAGCGGGTACAATGAGCAGTTCTTC.

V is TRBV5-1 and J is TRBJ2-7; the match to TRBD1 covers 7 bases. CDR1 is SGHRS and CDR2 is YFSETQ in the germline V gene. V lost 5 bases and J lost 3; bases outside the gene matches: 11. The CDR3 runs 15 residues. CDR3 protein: CASSLSGGLLYEQYF. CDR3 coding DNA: TGCGCCAGCAGTCTGTCAGGGGGATTACTCTACGAGCAGTACTTC.

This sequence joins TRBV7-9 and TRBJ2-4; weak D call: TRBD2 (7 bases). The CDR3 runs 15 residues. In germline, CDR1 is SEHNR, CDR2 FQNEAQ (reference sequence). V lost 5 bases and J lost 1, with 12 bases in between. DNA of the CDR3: TGTGCCAGCAGCCCTGGGGGGGCGGCCAAAAACATTCAGTACTTC. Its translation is CASSPGGAAKNIQYF.

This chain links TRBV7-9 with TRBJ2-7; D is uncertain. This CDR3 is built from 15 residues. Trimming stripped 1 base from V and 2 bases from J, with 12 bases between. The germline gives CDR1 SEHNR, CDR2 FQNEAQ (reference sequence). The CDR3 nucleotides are TGTGCCAGCAGCTTAGTATCGGGCAGGACCTACGAGCAGTACTTC. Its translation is CASSLVSGRTYEQYF.

The CDR3 reads CASSPPLAGGVNEQFF. The CDR3 DNA follows: TGTGCCAGCTCACCACCGTTAGCGGGGGGGGTCAATGAGCAGTTCTTC. The genes are TRBV18 and TRBJ2-1; 11 nucleotides align to TRBD2. The V and J ends lost 0 bases and 6 bases, in that order; junction bases with no gene match: 4. This CDR3 has 16 residues. The germline V gene encodes CDR1 KGHSH and CDR2 LQKENI.

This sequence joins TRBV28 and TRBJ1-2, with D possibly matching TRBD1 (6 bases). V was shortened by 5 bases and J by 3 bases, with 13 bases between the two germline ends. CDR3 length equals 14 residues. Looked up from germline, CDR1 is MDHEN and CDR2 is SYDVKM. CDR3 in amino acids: CASSPRRQDYGYTF. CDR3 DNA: TGTGCCAGCAGTCCACGGAGACAGGACTATGGCTACACCTTC.

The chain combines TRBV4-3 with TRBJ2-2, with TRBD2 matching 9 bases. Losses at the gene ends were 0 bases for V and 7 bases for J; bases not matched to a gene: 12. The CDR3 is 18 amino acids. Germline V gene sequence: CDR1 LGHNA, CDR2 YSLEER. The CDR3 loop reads CASSQEGGVAGAIGELFF. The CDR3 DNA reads TGCGCCAGCAGCCAAGAAGGGGGGGTAGCGGGAGCGATCGGGGAGCTGTTTTTT.

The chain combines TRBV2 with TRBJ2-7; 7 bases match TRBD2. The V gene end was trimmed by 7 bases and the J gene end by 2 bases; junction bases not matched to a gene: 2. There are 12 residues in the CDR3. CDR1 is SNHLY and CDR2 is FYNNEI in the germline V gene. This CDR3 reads CASTGGTYEQYF. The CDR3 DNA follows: TGTGCCAGCACGGGAGGAACCTACGAGCAGTACTTC.

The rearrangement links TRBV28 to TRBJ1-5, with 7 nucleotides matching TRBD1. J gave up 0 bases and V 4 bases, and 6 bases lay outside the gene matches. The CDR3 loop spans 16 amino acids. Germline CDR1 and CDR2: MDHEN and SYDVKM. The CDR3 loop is CASSSPQGTSNQPQHF. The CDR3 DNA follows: TGTGCCAGCAGTTCACCACAGGGGACTAGCAATCAGCCCCAGCATTTT.

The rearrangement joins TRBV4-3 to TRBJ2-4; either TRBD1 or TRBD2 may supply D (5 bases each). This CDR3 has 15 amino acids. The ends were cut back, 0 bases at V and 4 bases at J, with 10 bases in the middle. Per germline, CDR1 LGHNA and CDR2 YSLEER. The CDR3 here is CASSQETGRKNIQYF. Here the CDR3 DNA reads TGCGCCAGCAGCCAAGAGACGGGACGGAAAAACATTCAGTACTTC.

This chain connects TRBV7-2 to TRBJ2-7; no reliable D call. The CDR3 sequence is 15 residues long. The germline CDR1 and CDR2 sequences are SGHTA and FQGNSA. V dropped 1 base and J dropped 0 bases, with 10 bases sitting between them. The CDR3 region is CASSLVSAFSYEQYF. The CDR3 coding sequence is TGTGCCAGCAGCTTAGTCTCGGCTTTCTCCTACGAGCAGTACTTC.

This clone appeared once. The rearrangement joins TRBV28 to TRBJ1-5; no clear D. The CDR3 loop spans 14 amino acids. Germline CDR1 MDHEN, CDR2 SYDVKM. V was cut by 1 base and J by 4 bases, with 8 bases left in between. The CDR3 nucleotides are TGTGCCAGCAGTTTATCAACATCTAATCAGCCCCAGCATTTT. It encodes CASSLSTSNQPQHF.